This record covers a single T cell receptor (beta chain). Its target is not known. This sample stems from a study of CD8 T cells in ankylosing spondylitis. General observations from the study: Within ankylosing spondylitis blood, a TCR beta motif made up of seven or eight highly homologous variants appeared to be characteristic. From matched ankylosing spondylitis synovial fluid, disease-linked clones were reportedly recovered at significantly enriched levels.

V dropped 1 base and J dropped 6 bases, with 7 bases sitting between them. The CDR3 length is 13 residues. TCRdb itself ran the 5' RACE reads through MiXCR, one entry per CDR3 protein. Found here are hundreds of thousands of distinct CDR3 sequences, roughly 12% of them singletons; the top ten hold just over 0.5%. What was sequenced was blood, either unsorted or a sorted T cell fraction (not recorded which). The chain joins TRBV12-3 or TRBV12-4 to TRBJ2-4; D ambiguous. This TCR was recovered from a male donor with ankylosing spondylitis. The CDR3 DNA is TGTGCCAGCAGTTTAGGGTCTGGAAACATTCAGTACTTC. Encoded protein: CASSLGSGNIQYF.